The TCR beta chain under discussion was sequenced for a study of cytomegalovirus exposure and HLA in healthy donors (dated by TCRdb to 2017 to 2019). In terms of the full investigation: According to an earlier analysis of 587 of the donors, about 180 million T cells yielded roughly 110 million unique TCR beta sequences and around 300 Gb of sequence data. An early release covering 550 to 650 HLA-typed donors comprised about 290 gigabases of sequencing data and some 79 million unique TCR sequences. Of the roughly 390 genotyped donors, 65% to 90% fell in the genetic ancestry cluster associated with self-reported Caucasian donors. The study was designed to test whether signatures of past pathogen exposure could be identified by cataloging public T cell receptors. The T cell repertoires of several hundred subjects were profiled by immunosequencing and related to cytomegalovirus serostatus. A separate validation cohort of over 95 different subjects was used in addition to the approximately 700-subject first cohort. The study combined high-throughput TCR immunosequencing, statistical association of individual TCRs with disease status, and machine learning to predict cytomegalovirus infection status. A later analysis re-analyzed previously published TCR beta repertoires from several hundred donors and added high-resolution HLA genotyping to study TCR occurrence patterns. In the later analysis, no new phenotypic data were used to find candidate immune exposures; instead, reliance was placed on TCR beta sequences and their occurrence across donors. In an earlier analysis of 587 of the donors, high-throughput TCR beta sequencing was used to judge whether each TCR beta V gene segment behaved as functional or pseudogenic. Donor age, sex, ethnicity and CMV serostatus were compiled alongside the repertoire data. In a later genetic analysis, genome-wide SNP genotypes for about three fifths of the 666 donors were used, and that subset was treated as a discovery cohort. All discovery cohort repertoires had been generated using a single sequencing platform. Both class I and class II loci were covered by HLA typing, at four-digit resolution. The number of donors typed differed by locus, with 629-630 for A, B, C, DRB1 and DQB1, 522 for DQA1, some 570 for DPA1, and around 450 for DPB1. About five DR-DQ haplotypes were treated as single units for association and clustering because of strong linkage in the cohort. Among roughly 400 genotyped donors of the cohort, an average of approximately 200,000 unique TCR beta nucleotide sequences was sequenced per donor, of which approximately 19% were non-productive.

Measured from the cysteine to the phenylalanine, the CDR3 is 15 residues long. Just CDR3 DNA is preserved here, 45 bases in frame from base 1. The germline V gene supplies CDR1 MNHEY and CDR2 SVGAGI. Here V drops 2 bases and J drops 4 bases, and the junction holds 4 bases not matched to any gene. The cohort was made up of approximately 700 healthy bone marrow donors. Cohort members were all nominally healthy when sampled, although unrecorded immune exposures were likely present. The donor was CMV seropositive and belonged to the group of more than 250 seropositive cohort members. A peripheral blood sample was collected from each donor, and TCR beta sequencing was performed on peripheral blood mononuclear cells. Genomic DNA extraction from the blood cell samples was performed with the Qiagen DNeasy Blood Extraction Kit. Receptor amplification or capture employed the immunoSEQ multiplex PCR assay. For the multiplex PCR, a mixture combining 60 forward primers for TCR Vbeta segments and 13 reverse primers for TCR Jbeta segments was used. Amplification of the CDR3 region of rearranged TCR beta genes was performed with a multiplex PCR assay on genomic DNA. The Illumina HiSeq System was used to sequence the amplified TCR beta libraries as 87-base-pair reads. The original methods were these. A later analysis counted 75 million to 100 million unique TCR beta chains across the 550 to 800 repertoires, and around 9.9 million of these chains were shared by at least two donors. To remove PCR and sequencing errors, raw reads were error-corrected and collapsed into unique sequences using a nearest-neighbor algorithm that merged closely related sequences. V, D and J gene segments were assigned by aligning CDR3 sequences to IMGT reference sequences. For a sequence to be retained, a match of at least six nucleotides to both a V gene segment and a J gene segment was required. A rearrangement counted as productive if the CDR3 had no stop codons and remained in frame with V and J, and every other rearrangement counted as non-productive. CDR3 was defined by IMGT convention, running from the second conserved V-encoded cysteine to the conserved J-encoded phenylalanine. In an earlier analysis of approximately 500 of the donors, sequences lacking an unambiguous match to a single V gene segment were excluded. An earlier analysis of roughly 590 of the donors called V segments functional above 56.7% productive rearrangements and segregating when the between-donor standard deviation exceeded 5%. A statistical classification framework was developed to diagnose cytomegalovirus status using the catalog of TCR beta chain sequences. In a later analysis, TCR nucleotide sequences were compared against IMGT/GENE-DB human TR gene sequences so that V and J genes could be assigned. Using the TCRdist pipeline, a later analysis assigned CDR3 sequences along with most-parsimonious VDJ recombination scenarios. A later analysis defined each TCR beta chain by its CDR3 amino acid sequence plus V-gene family, and excluded reads lacking a unique V-gene family. In a later analysis, 550 to 650 highly shared, low-generation-probability nucleotide sequences were removed to address suspected cross-contamination and a sequencing artifact. For each public chain, a later analysis derived a clonal expansion index from normalized ranks of inferred template counts within each repertoire. In a later analysis, generation probabilities were computed using a VDJ recombination model fitted to out-of-frame rearrangements, and the results were checked against IGoR. Hypergeometric tests were used in a later analysis to score TCR-TCR, TCR-HLA and TCR-CMV co-occurrence, with a repertoire-size bias correction applied to the TCR pairs. In a later analysis, false discovery rates were estimated by permuting HLA or CMV assignments 20 times. A later analysis grouped co-occurring TCRs with DBSCAN, adding TCRdist sequence similarity when clustering within HLA-allele-positive subsets. Repertoires with fewer than 30,000 or more than 120,000 public chains, plus five repertoires with anomalous nucleotide sharing, were excluded from co-occurrence clustering. In TCRdb, the immuneACCESS table is reduced to in-frame sequences with V and J assigned. These tables do not hold every clone; where another copy was compared, an unresolved V gene accounts for under half, and the others remain unexplained. V and J calls and clone size are given by that table; D and trimming were obtained from the DNA. In all, the sample holds fewer than 120,000 clones, and about three quarters of those were seen once. Of the sample, around 2.9% falls within the top ten clones.

Overall results and qualifications from the work: Linkage disequilibrium might explain the correlated functional status among segregating V segments, but an unknown experimental factor could not be excluded. Because HLA typing was missing for some donors at each locus, association tests included only the typed subset. An earlier analysis of approximately 570 of the donors showed that most TCR beta V segments appeared in productive rearrangements either about 87% or about 30% of the time, which broadly matched IMGT annotations. In a later analysis, the rate of TCR association differed among HLA loci, with DRB1 alleles having the most associated TCRs and HLA-C alleles having the fewest. In a later analysis, HLA-associated TCR beta chains showed more clonal expansion and lower generation probabilities than non-associated chains that were equally common. Roughly uniform sequencing depth across donors was assumed in presence/absence analyses, although this assumption may not hold. The classifier was reported to diagnose cytomegalovirus status with high specificity and sensitivity in both the original cohort and the validation cohort. In this cohort, only TCR beta chains were sequenced, and detectable features were limited by the absence of alpha or paired-chain data. The authors suggested that the approach could potentially be extended to other disease states and immunological phenotypes. In a later genetic analysis, a missense DCLRE1C variant was associated with V-gene and J-gene trimming of TCR beta chains, and the association was replicated in an independent cohort. When HLA alleles, especially DR and DQ, strongly co-occurred, TCR associations were difficult to assign to individual alleles. The earlier analysis of 587 of the donors excluded roughly 17 rarely observed V segments, including chromosome 9 orphons, because counts were too low. The sequencing pipeline was judged likely to have produced a cluster of highly shared sequence variants as a technical artifact. A further reported finding was that TCR beta sequences accurately predicted the HLA-A and HLA-B alleles for most subjects in the first cohort. In a later analysis, several top co-occurrence clusters were reported to appear linked to parvovirus B19, influenza, CMV and Epstein-Barr virus. A few of the identified cytomegalovirus-associated TCR beta chains were confirmed in vitro to be specific for cytomegalovirus antigens. In the study, 164 TCR beta chains were listed as associated with cytomegalovirus. A later analysis found that most CMV-associated TCR beta chains appeared HLA-restricted, with HLA associations seemingly driven largely by CMV exposure. CMV serostatus was the only immune exposure information available for the cohort. A later genetic analysis reported fewer N-insertions in productive TCRs among donors in an Asian-associated ancestry cluster than the roughly 690-donor mean. Most TCR sequences were observed very rarely across donors, whereas some public TCRs were present in many individuals. Some IMGT-functional V segments, including TRBV6-2 and TRBV6-3, could not be distinguished by the 87-base-pair reads and were therefore excluded. A later analysis associated 16,951 TCR beta sequences with specific HLA alleles at a false discovery rate of 0.05.

This clone has more than one count but fewer than ten. The specificity of this receptor is unknown. One base away there is no much larger clone; base qualities are not given. The chain joins TRBV6-5 to TRBJ1-5, with TRBD1 matching 8 junction bases. This sequence was found in a woman aged 60-75 years in good health and CMV-seropositive. The specimen was PBMCs. The DNA reads as follows: TGTGCCAGCAGTTACGGGGGGACAGGTAATCAGCCCCAGCATTTT. Translated, this gives CASSYGGTGNQPQHF.